The TCR beta chain under discussion was sequenced for a study of blood T cell repertoires in COVID-19. This CDR3 region has 12 residues. The germline V gene encodes CDR1 SGHNT and CDR2 YYREEE (reference sequence). Losses at the gene ends were 2 bases for V and 4 bases for J; bases not matched to a gene: 0. Across under 25 US areas, participants ranged in age from about 18 to 89 years. Only in-frame clones appear in the TCRdb table, and some are missing; sequencing was by immunoSEQ multiplex PCR. The sample holds approximately 180,000 clones, more than 75% seen once. This chain connects TRBV5-4 to TRBJ2-7; 7 bases agree with TRBD1. The sequenced sample consisted of PBMCs or T cells enriched from blood (not recorded which). This TCR was sampled from a woman in her forties or fifties with acute COVID-19. The CDR3 here is CASSLQGYEQYV. The DNA of the CDR3 is TGTGCCAGCAGCTTACAGGGGTACGAGCAGTACGTC.